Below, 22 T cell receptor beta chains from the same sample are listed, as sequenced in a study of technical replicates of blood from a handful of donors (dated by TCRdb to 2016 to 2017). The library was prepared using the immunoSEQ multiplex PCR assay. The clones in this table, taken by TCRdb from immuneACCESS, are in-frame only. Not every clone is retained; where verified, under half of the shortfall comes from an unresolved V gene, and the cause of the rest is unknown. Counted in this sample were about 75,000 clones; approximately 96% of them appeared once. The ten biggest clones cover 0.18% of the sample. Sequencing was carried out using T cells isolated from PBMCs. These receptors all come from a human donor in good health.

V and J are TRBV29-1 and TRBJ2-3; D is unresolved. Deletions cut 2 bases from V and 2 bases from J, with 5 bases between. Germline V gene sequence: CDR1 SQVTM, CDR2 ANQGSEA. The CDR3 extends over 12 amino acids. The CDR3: CSVELSTDTQYF. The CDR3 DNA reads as TGCAGCGTTGAACTATCCACAGATACGCAGTATTTT.

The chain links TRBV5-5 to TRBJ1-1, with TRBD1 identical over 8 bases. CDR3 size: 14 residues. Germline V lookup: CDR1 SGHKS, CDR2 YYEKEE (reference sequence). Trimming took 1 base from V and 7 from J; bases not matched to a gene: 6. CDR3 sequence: CASSLFIGQGEAFF. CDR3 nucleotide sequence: TGTGCCAGCAGCTTGTTCATTGGACAGGGTGAAGCTTTCTTT.

The chain's CDR3 is CASSVEREGNQPQHF. The DNA of the CDR3 is TGTGCCAGCAGTGTAGAGCGTGAGGGCAATCAGCCCCAGCATTTT. The V call is TRBV2, the J call TRBJ1-5, with D unresolved. This CDR3 has 15 residues. V lost 4 bases, J lost 2 bases, and 12 bases lay in between. Germline-derived CDR1 and CDR2 are SNHLY and FYNNEI.

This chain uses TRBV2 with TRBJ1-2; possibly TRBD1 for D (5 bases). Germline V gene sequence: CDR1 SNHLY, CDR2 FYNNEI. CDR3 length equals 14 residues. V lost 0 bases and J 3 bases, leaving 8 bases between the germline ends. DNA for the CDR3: TGTGCCAGCAGTGAAGCGGGACTAGACTATGGCTACACCTTC. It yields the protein CASSEAGLDYGYTF.

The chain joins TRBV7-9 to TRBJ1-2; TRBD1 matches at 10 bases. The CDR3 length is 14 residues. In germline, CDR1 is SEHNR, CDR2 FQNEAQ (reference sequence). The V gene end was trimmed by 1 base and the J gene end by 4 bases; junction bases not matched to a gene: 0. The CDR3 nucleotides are TGTGCCAGCAGCTTAGGACAGGGGGCCTATGGCTACACCTTC. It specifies CASSLGQGAYGYTF. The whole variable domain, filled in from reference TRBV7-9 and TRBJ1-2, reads DTGVSQNPRHKITKRGQNVTFRCDPISEHNRLYWYRQTLGQGPEFLTYFQNEAQLEKSRLLSDRFSAERPKGSFSTLEIQRTEQGDSAMYLCASSLGQGAYGYTFGSGTRLTVV.

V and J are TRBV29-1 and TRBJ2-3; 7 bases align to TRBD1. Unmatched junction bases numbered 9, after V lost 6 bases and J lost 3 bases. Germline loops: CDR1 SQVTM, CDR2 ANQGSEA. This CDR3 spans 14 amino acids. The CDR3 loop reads CSVIQQGNTDTQYF. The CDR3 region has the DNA TGCAGCGTGATCCAACAGGGGAATACAGATACGCAGTATTTT.

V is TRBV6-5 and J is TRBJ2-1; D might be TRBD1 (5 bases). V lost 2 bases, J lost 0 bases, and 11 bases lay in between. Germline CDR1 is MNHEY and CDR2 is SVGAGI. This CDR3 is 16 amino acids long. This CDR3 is CASSYVYRSSYNEQFF. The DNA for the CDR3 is TGTGCCAGCAGTTACGTTTACAGGAGCTCCTACAATGAGCAGTTCTTC.

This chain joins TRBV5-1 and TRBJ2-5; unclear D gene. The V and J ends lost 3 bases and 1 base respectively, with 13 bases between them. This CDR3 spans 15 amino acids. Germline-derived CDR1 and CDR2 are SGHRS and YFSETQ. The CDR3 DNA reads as TGCGCCAGCAGCTCCAGACTCTTCCCCCAAGAGACCCAGTACTTC. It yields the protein CASSSRLFPQETQYF.

CDR3 bases: TGTGCCAGCAGTCCGTCCGCGGGGGGGCTCTACGAGCAGTACTTC. This sequence encodes CASSPSAGGLYEQYF. The chain has TRBV5-4 and TRBJ2-7; 9 bases align to TRBD2. Trimming cost V 5 bases and J 3 bases; bases outside gene matches: 9. Per germline, CDR1 SGHNT and CDR2 YYREEE (reference sequence). CDR3 size: 15 residues.

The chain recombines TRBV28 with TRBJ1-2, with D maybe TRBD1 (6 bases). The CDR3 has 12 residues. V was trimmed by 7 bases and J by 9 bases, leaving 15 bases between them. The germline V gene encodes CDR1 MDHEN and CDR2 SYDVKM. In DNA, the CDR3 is TGTGCCAGCACCGCGGACAGTCAGCGCTACACCTTC. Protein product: CASTADSQRYTF.

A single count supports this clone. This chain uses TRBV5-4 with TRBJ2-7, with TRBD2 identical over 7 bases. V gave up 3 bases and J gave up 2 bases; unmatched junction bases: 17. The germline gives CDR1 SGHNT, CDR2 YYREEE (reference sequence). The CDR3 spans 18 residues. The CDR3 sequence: CASSSQGGGRGIPYEQYF. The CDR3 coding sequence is TGTGCCAGCAGCTCCCAAGGCGGCGGGAGAGGAATCCCCTACGAGCAGTACTTC.

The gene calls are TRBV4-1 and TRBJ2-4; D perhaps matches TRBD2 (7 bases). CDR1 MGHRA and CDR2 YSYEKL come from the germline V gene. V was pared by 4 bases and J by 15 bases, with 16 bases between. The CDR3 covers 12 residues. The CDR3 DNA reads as TGCGCCAGCAGCCCCCCGGGGGGCGCACGGTACTTC. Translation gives CASSPPGGARYF.

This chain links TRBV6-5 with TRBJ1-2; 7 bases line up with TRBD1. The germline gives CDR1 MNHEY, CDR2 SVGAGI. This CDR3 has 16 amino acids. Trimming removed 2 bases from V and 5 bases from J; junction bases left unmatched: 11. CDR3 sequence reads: CASSYGPGQTPYGYTF. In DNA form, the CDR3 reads TGTGCCAGCAGTTACGGACCGGGACAGACTCCATATGGCTACACCTTC.

The CDR3 DNA reads TGTGCCATCAGCGACGGTTCCGGGACAGGGTCCTACGAGCAGTACTTC. This codes for CAISDGSGTGSYEQYF. The chain uses TRBV10-3 and TRBJ2-7; 9 bases line up with TRBD1. The CDR3 has 16 amino acids. V shed 6 bases and J 1 base; nucleotides not matched to a gene: 10. The germline gives CDR1 ENHRY, CDR2 SYGVKD.

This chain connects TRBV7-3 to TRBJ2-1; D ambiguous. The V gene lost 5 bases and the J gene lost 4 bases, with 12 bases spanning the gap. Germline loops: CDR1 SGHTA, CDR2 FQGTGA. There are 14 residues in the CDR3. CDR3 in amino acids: CASSPSSLYNEQFF. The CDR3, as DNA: TGTGCCAGCAGCCCCTCTAGTCTGTACAATGAGCAGTTCTTC.

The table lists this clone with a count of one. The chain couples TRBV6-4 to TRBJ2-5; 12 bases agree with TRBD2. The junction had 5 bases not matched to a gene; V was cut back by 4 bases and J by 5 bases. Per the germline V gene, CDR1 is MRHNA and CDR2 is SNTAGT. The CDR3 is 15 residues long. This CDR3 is CASSASGRAGETQYF. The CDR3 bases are TGTGCCAGCAGTGCTAGCGGGAGGGCCGGGGAGACCCAGTACTTC.

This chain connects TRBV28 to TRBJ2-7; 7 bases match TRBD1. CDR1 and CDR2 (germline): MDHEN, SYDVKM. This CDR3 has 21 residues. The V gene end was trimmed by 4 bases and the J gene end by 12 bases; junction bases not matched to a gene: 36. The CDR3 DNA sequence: TGTGCCAGCAGTTCTAAGGAGGTAGACCAAACTGCAGGGGGACCATTATTCATGCGGTACTTC. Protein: CASSSKEVDQTAGGPLFMRYF.

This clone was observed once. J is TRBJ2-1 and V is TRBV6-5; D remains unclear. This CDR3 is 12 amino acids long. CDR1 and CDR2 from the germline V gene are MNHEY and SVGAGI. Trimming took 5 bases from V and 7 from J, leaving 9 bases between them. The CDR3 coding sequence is TGTGCCAGCAGTGAGATCCCGAATGAGCAGTTCTTC. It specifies CASSEIPNEQFF.

CDR3 sequence: CASSYSGSLHQPQHF. The CDR3 DNA reads as TGTGCCAGCAGTTACTCCGGGTCCCTACATCAGCCCCAGCATTTT. The genes are TRBV6-5 and TRBJ1-5, with unresolved D. The CDR3 runs 15 residues. V was shortened by 0 bases and J by 5 bases, with 11 bases between the two germline ends. Germline V gene lookup returns CDR1 MNHEY and CDR2 SVGAGI.

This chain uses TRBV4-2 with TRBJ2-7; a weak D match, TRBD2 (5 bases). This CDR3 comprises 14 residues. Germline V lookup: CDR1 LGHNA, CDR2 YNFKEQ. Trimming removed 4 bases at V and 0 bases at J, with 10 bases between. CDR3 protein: CASSREGSSYEQYF. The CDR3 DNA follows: TGTGCCAGCAGCCGCGAGGGTAGCTCCTACGAGCAGTACTTC.

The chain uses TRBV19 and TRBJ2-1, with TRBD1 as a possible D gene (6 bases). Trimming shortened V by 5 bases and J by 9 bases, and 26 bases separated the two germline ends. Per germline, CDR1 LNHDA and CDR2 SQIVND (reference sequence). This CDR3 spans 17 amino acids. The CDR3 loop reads CASSHLPGQGTGVEQFF. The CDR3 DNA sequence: TGTGCCAGTAGTCACCTACCGGGACAAGGAACTGGAGTTGAGCAGTTCTTC.

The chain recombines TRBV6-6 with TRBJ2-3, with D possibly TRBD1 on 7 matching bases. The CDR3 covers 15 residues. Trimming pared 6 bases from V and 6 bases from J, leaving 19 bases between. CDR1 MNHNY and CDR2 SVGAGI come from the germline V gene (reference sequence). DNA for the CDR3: TGTGCCAGCAGCCGACAGGGTGGGGCGGGGGATACGCAGTATTTT. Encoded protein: CASSRQGGAGDTQYF.